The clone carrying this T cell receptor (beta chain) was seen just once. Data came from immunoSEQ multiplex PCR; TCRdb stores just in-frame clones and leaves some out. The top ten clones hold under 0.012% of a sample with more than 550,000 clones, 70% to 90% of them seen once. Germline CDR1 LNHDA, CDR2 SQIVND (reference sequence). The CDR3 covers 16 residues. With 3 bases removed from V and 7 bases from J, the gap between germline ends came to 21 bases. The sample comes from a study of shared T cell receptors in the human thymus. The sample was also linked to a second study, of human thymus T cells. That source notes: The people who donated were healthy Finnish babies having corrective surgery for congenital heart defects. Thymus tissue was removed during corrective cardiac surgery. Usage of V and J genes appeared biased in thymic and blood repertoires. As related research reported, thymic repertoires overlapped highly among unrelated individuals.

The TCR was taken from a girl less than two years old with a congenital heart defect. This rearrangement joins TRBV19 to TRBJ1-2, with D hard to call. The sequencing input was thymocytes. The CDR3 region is CASSIVVEVPMGGYTF. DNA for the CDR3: TGTGCCAGTAGTATCGTCGTGGAGGTTCCGATGGGTGGCTACACCTTC.